This is a list of T cell receptor beta chains from one sample in a study of control samples from healthy donors and cancer patients. Method: immunoSEQ multiplex PCR; TCRdb's copy keeps in-frame clones and lacks some. In the table there are around 99,000 clones, around nine tenths of which are singletons. What was sequenced was blood. These receptors originate from a human donor in good health. The donor label of this sample is uncertain. The CDR3 runs from the conserved cysteine through the conserved F or W. Each record gives: V gene, D gene, clone size, J gene, CDR3 DNA, CDR3 protein. D genes are given only for firm matches. The size entry is marked missing in some rows and otherwise reads once, few, many or a size class.

v_call: TRBV3-1/TRBV3-2
d_call: .
clone_size: .
j_call: TRBJ1-6
cdr3_nt: TGTGCCAGCAGGACTTATCAGGGGTATAATTCACCCCTCCACTTT
cdr3_aa: CASRTYQGYNSPLHF

v_call: TRBV5-1
d_call: TRBD1
clone_size: .
j_call: TRBJ1-4
cdr3_nt: TGCGCCAGCAGCGCGGGACAGGGAAATGAAAAACTGTTTTTT
cdr3_aa: CASSAGQGNEKLFF

v_call: TRBV7-7
d_call: TRBD2
clone_size: .
j_call: TRBJ2-3
cdr3_nt: TGTGCCAGCAGCTTAGCCTCCGGGACTAGCGGGGGCACAGATACGCAGTATTTT
cdr3_aa: CASSLASGTSGGTDTQYF

v_call: TRBV29-1
d_call: .
clone_size: .
j_call: TRBJ2-7
cdr3_nt: TGCAGCGTTGTGGAAGGGCCCCATGGCGAGCAGTACTTC
cdr3_aa: CSVVEGPHGEQYF

v_call: TRBV10-1
d_call: .
clone_size: .
j_call: TRBJ2-2
cdr3_nt: TGCGCCTGCCAACAGGAAAACACCGGGGAGCTGTTTTTT
cdr3_aa: CACQQENTGELFF

v_call: TRBV5-5
d_call: .
clone_size: .
j_call: TRBJ1-6
cdr3_nt: TGTGCCAGCAGCTTTAGGGCCGACAGTGATAATTCACCCCTCCACTTT
cdr3_aa: CASSFRADSDNSPLHF

v_call: TRBV5-1
d_call: .
clone_size: .
j_call: TRBJ2-3
cdr3_nt: TGCGCCAGCAGCTTGTACGGGGCTCTCACAGATACGCAGTATTTT
cdr3_aa: CASSLYGALTDTQYF

v_call: TRBV6-5
d_call: .
clone_size: .
j_call: TRBJ1-5
cdr3_nt: TGTGCCGGAGCCAAGGAGAATCAGCCCCAGCATTTT
cdr3_aa: CAGAKENQPQHF

v_call: TRBV6-2/TRBV6-3
d_call: .
clone_size: once
j_call: TRBJ1-2
cdr3_nt: TGTGCCAGCAGTAGCCCCACTAGTCAGGTGGTCTATGGCTACACCTTC
cdr3_aa: CASSSPTSQVVYGYTF

v_call: TRBV18
d_call: TRBD1
clone_size: few
j_call: TRBJ1-4
cdr3_nt: TGTGCCAGCTCTTACGGGACAGGAGGGGATGAAAAACTGTTTTTT
cdr3_aa: CASSYGTGGDEKLFF

v_call: TRBV5-1
d_call: .
clone_size: .
j_call: TRBJ1-1
cdr3_nt: TGCGCCAGCAGCCCCGGAGGAGGCTGGGCTGAAGCTTTCTTT
cdr3_aa: CASSPGGGWAEAFF

v_call: TRBV5-4
d_call: .
clone_size: .
j_call: TRBJ2-7
cdr3_nt: TGTGCCAGCAGTTCAACCCCGGGCTTATCCTTCTACGAGCAGTACTTC
cdr3_aa: CASSSTPGLSFYEQYF

v_call: TRBV30
d_call: .
clone_size: .
j_call: TRBJ1-1
cdr3_nt: TGTGCCTGGAGTGAAATCGTTGTGGACACTGAAGCTTTCTTT
cdr3_aa: CAWSEIVVDTEAFF

v_call: TRBV15
d_call: .
clone_size: .
j_call: TRBJ2-3
cdr3_nt: TGTGCCACCAGCAGAGATCAATCATCGCAGTATTTT
cdr3_aa: CATSRDQSSQYF

v_call: TRBV10-2
d_call: TRBD2
clone_size: .
j_call: TRBJ2-7
cdr3_nt: TGCGCCACCCAAAGCGCGGGGGGGTACGAGCAGTACTTC
cdr3_aa: CATQSAGGYEQYF

v_call: TRBV11-2
d_call: .
clone_size: once
j_call: TRBJ1-1
cdr3_nt: TGTGCCAGCAGCTTTTTAGGTGGGGACACTGAAGCTTTCTTT
cdr3_aa: CASSFLGGDTEAFF

v_call: TRBV28
d_call: TRBD1
clone_size: .
j_call: TRBJ1-5
cdr3_nt: TGTGCCAGCGGGACAGGGGCCAATCAGCCCCAGCATTTT
cdr3_aa: CASGTGANQPQHF

v_call: TRBV10-1
d_call: .
clone_size: once
j_call: TRBJ2-7
cdr3_nt: TGCGCCAGCAGTGAAGGGGGGAGCTCCTACGAGCAGTACTTC
cdr3_aa: CASSEGGSSYEQYF

v_call: TRBV4-2
d_call: .
clone_size: few
j_call: TRBJ1-1
cdr3_nt: TGTGCCAGCAGCTCTGGGCACACTGAAGCTTTCTTT
cdr3_aa: CASSSGHTEAFF

v_call: TRBV6-5
d_call: .
clone_size: .
j_call: TRBJ2-2
cdr3_nt: TGTGCCAGCAAGGCCAGGGGGGGTACCGGGGAGCTGTTTTTT
cdr3_aa: CASKARGGTGELFF

v_call: TRBV19
d_call: .
clone_size: once
j_call: TRBJ2-5
cdr3_nt: TGTGCCAGTAGCCTAAAGGCGGGGCAAGAGACCCAGTACTTC
cdr3_aa: CASSLKAGQETQYF

v_call: TRBV11-2
d_call: .
clone_size: .
j_call: TRBJ1-4
cdr3_nt: TGTGCCAGCAGCCCAAGGGCGAGAGCTAATGAAAAACTGTTTTTT
cdr3_aa: CASSPRARANEKLFF

v_call: TRBV4-1
d_call: .
clone_size: .
j_call: TRBJ2-1
cdr3_nt: TGCGCCAGCAGCCAACCCGGGACTGACAATGAGCAGTTCTTC
cdr3_aa: CASSQPGTDNEQFF

v_call: TRBV21-1
d_call: .
clone_size: .
j_call: TRBJ1-1
cdr3_nt: TGTGCCAGCAGCAACCCACGCGGGTGGGCTGAAGCTTTCTTT
cdr3_aa: CASSNPRGWAEAFF

v_call: TRBV3-1/TRBV3-2
d_call: .
clone_size: .
j_call: TRBJ1-6
cdr3_nt: TGTGCCAGCAGCCAAGGGACAGCTAATAATTCACCCCTCCACTTT
cdr3_aa: CASSQGTANNSPLHF

v_call: TRBV20-1
d_call: TRBD1
clone_size: .
j_call: TRBJ1-5
cdr3_nt: TGCAGTGCTAGTTTATCCCAAGACAGGGGCAATAGCAATCAGCCCCAGCATTTT
cdr3_aa: CSASLSQDRGNSNQPQHF

v_call: TRBV30
d_call: TRBD1
clone_size: .
j_call: TRBJ1-2
cdr3_nt: TGTGCCTGGAGTGTGGACAGGGGGATAGGCTACACCTTC
cdr3_aa: CAWSVDRGIGYTF

v_call: TRBV27
d_call: TRBD1
clone_size: .
j_call: TRBJ1-4
cdr3_nt: TGTGCCAGCAGTTCCGGGACAGGCTATGAAAAACTGTTTTTT
cdr3_aa: CASSSGTGYEKLFF

v_call: TRBV30
d_call: TRBD1
clone_size: .
j_call: TRBJ1-5
cdr3_nt: TGCGCCTGGAGTACTTCCGGGACAGATAATCAGCCCCAGCATTTT
cdr3_aa: CAWSTSGTDNQPQHF

v_call: TRBV11-2
d_call: .
clone_size: .
j_call: TRBJ1-1
cdr3_nt: TGTGCCAGCAGCTTACCCCCACTATCTGAAGCTTTCTTT
cdr3_aa: CASSLPPLSEAFF

v_call: TRBV6-5
d_call: .
clone_size: once
j_call: TRBJ1-2
cdr3_nt: TGTGCCAGCAGCCGAGATACAGGGTCCTATGGCTACACCTTC
cdr3_aa: CASSRDTGSYGYTF

v_call: TRBV19
d_call: .
clone_size: .
j_call: TRBJ1-5
cdr3_nt: TGTGCCAGTTCCGTGGGGGCCGGTCAGCCCCAGCATTTT
cdr3_aa: CASSVGAGQPQHF

v_call: TRBV19
d_call: .
clone_size: .
j_call: TRBJ1-2
cdr3_nt: TGTGCCAGTAGTCTGCGCCCAGATCTTAACTATGGCTACACCTTC
cdr3_aa: CASSLRPDLNYGYTF

v_call: TRBV27
d_call: TRBD1
clone_size: once
j_call: TRBJ2-1
cdr3_nt: TGTGCCAGCAGCCTACTTGGGCCGACAGGGGCTCGGCCAAGCTCCTACAATGAGCAGTTCTTC
cdr3_aa: CASSLLGPTGARPSSYNEQFF

v_call: TRBV5-1
d_call: .
clone_size: .
j_call: TRBJ2-1
cdr3_nt: TGCGCCAGCAGCTTGGCCGGGATCAATGAGCAGTTCTTC
cdr3_aa: CASSLAGINEQFF